This T cell receptor (beta chain) is from a study of post-analysis software for immune sequencing data. Whole-study context: In terms of disease course, relapsing-remitting, secondary progressive and progressive-relapsing multiple sclerosis were included. Notes on the study in general: Five TRBV segments (TRBV5-6, TRBV5-1 and TRBV20-1 among them) occurred more frequently in patients than in controls.

cDNA libraries for TCR beta contained unique molecular identifiers. TCRdb processed the PCR reads anew with MiXCR; each CDR3 protein has one entry. The repertoire holds about 540,000 distinct CDR3 sequences, with 30% to 40% as singletons. Germline CDR1 SEHNR, CDR2 FQNEAQ (reference sequence). V lost 4 bases and J lost 4, with 14 bases in between. CDR3 length: 15 residues. As regards this clonotype: Antigen: not known.

The sequencing input was blood. The chain uses TRBV7-9 and TRBJ2-1; D unclear. The origin of this receptor is a girl aged 2-17 years with multiple sclerosis. The CDR3 protein is CASSSNGRIYNEQFF. The DNA of the CDR3 is TGTGCCAGCAGCTCGAACGGACGGATTTACAATGAGCAGTTCTTC. The whole variable domain, filled in from reference TRBV7-9 and TRBJ2-1, reads DTGVSQNPRHKITKRGQNVTFRCDPISEHNRLYWYRQTLGQGPEFLTYFQNEAQLEKSRLLSDRFSAERPKGSFSTLEIQRTEQGDSAMYLCASSSNGRIYNEQFFGPGTRLTVL.